This TCR beta chain appears in the sequencing data of a study of cytomegalovirus exposure and HLA in healthy donors. Overall study context: About 83 million unique TCRs from HLA-typed donors made up an early data release. Notes on the study in general: A later analysis found common viral pathogens apparently linked to several of the most significant clusters. Diagnosis of cytomegalovirus status made by the classifier reportedly showed high specificity and sensitivity.

Both 60 Vbeta primers and 13 Jbeta primers went into the PCR. Assay: immunoSEQ multiplex PCR; the TCRdb copy retains only in-frame clones and omits some. The table shows some 150,000 clones, with roughly three quarters occurring only once. Germline CDR1 SGHRS, CDR2 YFSETQ. This CDR3 is 16 amino acids long. Germline trimming cut 5 bases from V and 4 bases from J; bases unmatched to any gene: 7. This clone was recorded once. Its antigen remains unknown. This chain links TRBV5-1 with TRBJ2-3; 13 bases line up with TRBD2. The sequence was collected from a human donor in good health. What was sequenced was PBMCs. The CDR3 bases are TGCGCCAGCAGATTAGGACTAGCGGGGGCCGCAGATACGCAGTATTTT. Translation: CASRLGLAGAADTQYF.